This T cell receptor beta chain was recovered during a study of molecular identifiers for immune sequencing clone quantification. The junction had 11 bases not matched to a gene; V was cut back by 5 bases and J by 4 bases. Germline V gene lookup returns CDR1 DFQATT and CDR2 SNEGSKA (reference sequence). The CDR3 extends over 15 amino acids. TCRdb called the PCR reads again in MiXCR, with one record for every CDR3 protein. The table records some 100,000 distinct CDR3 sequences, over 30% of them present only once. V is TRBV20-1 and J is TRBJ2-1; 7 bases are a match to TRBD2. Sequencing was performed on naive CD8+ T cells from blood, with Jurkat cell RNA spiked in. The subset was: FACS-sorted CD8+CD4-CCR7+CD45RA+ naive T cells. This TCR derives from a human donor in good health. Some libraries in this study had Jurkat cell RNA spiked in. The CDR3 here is CSAASGQRGYNEQFF. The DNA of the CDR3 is TGCAGTGCTGCTTCGGGGCAGCGGGGATACAATGAGCAGTTCTTC.